This T cell receptor beta chain is from a study of shared clonotypes between healthy human individuals. Regarding the study as a whole: On the whole, naive subsets had larger estimated richness than memory subsets had.

CDR1 MNHNY and CDR2 SVGAGI come from the germline V gene (reference sequence). The length of the CDR3 is 15 residues. With 5 bases clipped from V and 3 bases from J, the junction kept 7 bases outside the gene matches. This table comes from immunoSEQ multiplex PCR, and its TCRdb copy is limited to in-frame clones, with some not included. The data show about 1 million clones, roughly 75% seen once. This clone came up a few times. Antigen unknown. The sample taken for sequencing was memory CD4+ T cells sorted from blood. The sample's subset: CD45RA-negative fraction. This chain uses TRBV6-6 with TRBJ2-7, with 10 bases that match TRBD2. This receptor was taken from a man between 18 and 35 years old in good health. The CDR3 region is CASSPSSGRNYEQYF. CDR3 bases: TGTGCCAGCAGTCCCTCTAGCGGGAGAAACTACGAGCAGTACTTC.